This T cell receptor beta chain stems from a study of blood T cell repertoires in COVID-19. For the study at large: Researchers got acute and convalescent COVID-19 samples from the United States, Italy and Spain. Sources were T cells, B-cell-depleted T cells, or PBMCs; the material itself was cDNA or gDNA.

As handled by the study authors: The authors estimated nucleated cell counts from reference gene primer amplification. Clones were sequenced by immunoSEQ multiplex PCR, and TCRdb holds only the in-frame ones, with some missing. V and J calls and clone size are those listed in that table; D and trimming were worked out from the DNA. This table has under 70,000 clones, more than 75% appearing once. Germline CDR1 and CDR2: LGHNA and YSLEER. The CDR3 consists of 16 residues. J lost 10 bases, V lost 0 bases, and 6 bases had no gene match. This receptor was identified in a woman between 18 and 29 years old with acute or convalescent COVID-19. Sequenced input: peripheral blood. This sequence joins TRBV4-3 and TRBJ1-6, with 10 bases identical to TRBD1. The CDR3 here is CASSQDWDRGYSPLHF. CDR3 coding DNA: TGCGCCAGCAGCCAAGATTGGGACAGGGGATACTCACCCCTCCACTTT.